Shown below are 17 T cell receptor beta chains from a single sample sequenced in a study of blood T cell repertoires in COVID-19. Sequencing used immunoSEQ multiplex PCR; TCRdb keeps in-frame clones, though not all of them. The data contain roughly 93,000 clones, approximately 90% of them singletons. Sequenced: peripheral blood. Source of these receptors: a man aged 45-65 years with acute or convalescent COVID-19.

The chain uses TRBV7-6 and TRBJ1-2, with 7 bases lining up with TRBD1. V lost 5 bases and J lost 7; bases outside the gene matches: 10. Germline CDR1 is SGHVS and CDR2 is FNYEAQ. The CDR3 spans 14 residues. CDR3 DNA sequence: TGTGCCAGCAGCGCCGACAGGGTATTGTCTGGCTACACCTTC. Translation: CASSADRVLSGYTF.

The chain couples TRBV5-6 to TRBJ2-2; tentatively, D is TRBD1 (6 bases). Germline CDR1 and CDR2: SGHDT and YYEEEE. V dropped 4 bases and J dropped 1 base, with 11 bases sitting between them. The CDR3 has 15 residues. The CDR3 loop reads CASSSWTVNTGELFF. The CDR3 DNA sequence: TGTGCCAGCAGCAGCTGGACAGTGAACACCGGGGAGCTGTTTTTT.

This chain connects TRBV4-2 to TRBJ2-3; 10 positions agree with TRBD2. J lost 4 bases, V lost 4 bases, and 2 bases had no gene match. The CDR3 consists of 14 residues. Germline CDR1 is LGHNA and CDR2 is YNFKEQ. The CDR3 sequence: CASSPSGGADTQYF. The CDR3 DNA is TGTGCCAGCAGCCCAAGCGGGGGGGCAGATACGCAGTATTTT.

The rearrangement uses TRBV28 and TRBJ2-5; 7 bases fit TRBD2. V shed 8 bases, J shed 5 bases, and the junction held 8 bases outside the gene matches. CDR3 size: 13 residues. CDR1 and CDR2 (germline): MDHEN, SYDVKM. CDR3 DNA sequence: TGTGCCAGCGAGCGGGGTTTTAGGGAGACCCAGTACTTC. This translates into CASERGFRETQYF.

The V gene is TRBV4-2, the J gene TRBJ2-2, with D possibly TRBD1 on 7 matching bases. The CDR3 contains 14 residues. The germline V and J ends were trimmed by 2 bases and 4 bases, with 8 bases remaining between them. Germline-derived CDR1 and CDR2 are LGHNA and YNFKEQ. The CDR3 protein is CASSQQGGTGELFF. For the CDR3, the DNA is TGTGCCAGCAGCCAACAGGGGGGCACCGGGGAGCTGTTTTTT.

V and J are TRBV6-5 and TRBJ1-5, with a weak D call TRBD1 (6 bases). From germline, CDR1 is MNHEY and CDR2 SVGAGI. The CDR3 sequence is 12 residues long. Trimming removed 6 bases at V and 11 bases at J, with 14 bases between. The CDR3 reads CASSPGAGAQHF. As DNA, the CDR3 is TGTGCCAGCAGCCCAGGGGCGGGGGCCCAGCATTTT.

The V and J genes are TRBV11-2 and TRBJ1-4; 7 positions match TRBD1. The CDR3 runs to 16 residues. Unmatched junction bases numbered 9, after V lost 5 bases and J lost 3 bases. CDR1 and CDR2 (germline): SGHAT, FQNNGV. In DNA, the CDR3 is TGTGCCAGCAGCAAAACAGGGGAAGTTGCTAATGAAAAACTGTTTTTT. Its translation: CASSKTGEVANEKLFF.

The CDR3, as DNA: TGTGCTTCCACCTTCCAGTCCGACTATGGCTACACCTTC. It is translated as CASTFQSDYGYTF. This chain uses TRBV2 with TRBJ1-2, with D unclear. CDR1 and CDR2 (germline): SNHLY, FYNNEI. The CDR3 loop spans 13 amino acids.

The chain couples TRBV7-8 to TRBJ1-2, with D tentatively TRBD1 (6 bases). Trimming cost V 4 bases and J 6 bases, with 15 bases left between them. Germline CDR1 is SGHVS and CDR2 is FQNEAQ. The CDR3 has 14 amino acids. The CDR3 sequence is CASSSSAGVNGYTF. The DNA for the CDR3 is TGTGCCAGCAGCTCGTCGGCAGGGGTGAATGGCTACACCTTC. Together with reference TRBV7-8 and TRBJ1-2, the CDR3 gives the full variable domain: GAGVSQSPRYKVAKRGQDVALRCDPISGHVSLFWYQQALGQGPEFLTYFQNEAQLDKSGLPSDRFFAERPEGSVSTLKIQRTQQEDSAVYLCASSSSAGVNGYTFGSGTRLTVV.

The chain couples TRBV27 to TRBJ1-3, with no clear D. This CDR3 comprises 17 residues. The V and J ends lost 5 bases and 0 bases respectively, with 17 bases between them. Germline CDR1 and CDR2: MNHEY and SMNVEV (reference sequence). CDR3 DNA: TGTGCCAGCAGTCTAGATTGGCCTGCCTTCTCTGGAAACACCATATATTTT. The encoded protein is CASSLDWPAFSGNTIYF.

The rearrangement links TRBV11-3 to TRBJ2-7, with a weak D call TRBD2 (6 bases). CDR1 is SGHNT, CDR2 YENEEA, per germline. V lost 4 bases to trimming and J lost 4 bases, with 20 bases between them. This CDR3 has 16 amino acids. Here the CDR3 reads CASSSTLGGPPYEQYF. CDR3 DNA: TGTGCCAGCAGCTCCACCTTGGGGGGTCCACCTTACGAGCAGTACTTC. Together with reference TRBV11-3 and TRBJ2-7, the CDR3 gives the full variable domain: EAGVVQSPRYKIIEKKQPVAFWCNPISGHNTLYWYLQNLGQGPELLIRYENEEAVDDSQLPKDRFSAERLKGVDSTLKIQPAELGDSAVYLCASSSTLGGPPYEQYFGPGTRLTVT.

CDR3 coding DNA: TGTGCCAGCTCACCCAGGGTAGAGAAGTCCGGAAACACCATATATTTT. Its protein is CASSPRVEKSGNTIYF. The V call is TRBV18, the J call TRBJ1-3, with D perhaps matching TRBD1 (5 bases). V dropped 3 bases and J dropped 4 bases, with 16 bases sitting between them. Germline CDR1 and CDR2: KGHSH and LQKENI. The CDR3 extends over 16 amino acids.

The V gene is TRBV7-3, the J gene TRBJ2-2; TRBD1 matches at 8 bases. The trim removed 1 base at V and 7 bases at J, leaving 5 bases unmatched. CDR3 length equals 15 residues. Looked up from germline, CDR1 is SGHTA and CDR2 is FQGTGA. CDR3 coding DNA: TGTGCCAGCAGCTTAAACGGACAGGGAATCGGGGAGCTGTTTTTT. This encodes CASSLNGQGIGELFF.

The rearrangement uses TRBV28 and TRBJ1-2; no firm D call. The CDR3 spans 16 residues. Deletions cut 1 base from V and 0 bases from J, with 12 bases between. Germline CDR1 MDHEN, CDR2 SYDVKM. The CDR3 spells CASSLLAESTNYGYTF. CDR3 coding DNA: TGTGCCAGCAGTTTATTGGCCGAATCAACTAACTATGGCTACACCTTC.

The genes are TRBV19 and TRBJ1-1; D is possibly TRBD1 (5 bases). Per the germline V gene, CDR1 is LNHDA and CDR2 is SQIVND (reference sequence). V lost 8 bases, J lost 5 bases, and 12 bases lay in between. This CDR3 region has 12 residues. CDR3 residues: CASLGRDTEAFF. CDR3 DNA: TGTGCCAGTCTGGGCAGGGATACTGAAGCTTTCTTT.

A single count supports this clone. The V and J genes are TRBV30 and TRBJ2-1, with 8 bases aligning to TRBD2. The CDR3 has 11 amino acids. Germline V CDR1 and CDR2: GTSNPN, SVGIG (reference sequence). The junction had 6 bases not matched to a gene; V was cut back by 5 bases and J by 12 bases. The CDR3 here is CAWGQRGRQFF. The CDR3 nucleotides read TGTGCCTGGGGGCAGCGGGGGAGGCAGTTCTTC.

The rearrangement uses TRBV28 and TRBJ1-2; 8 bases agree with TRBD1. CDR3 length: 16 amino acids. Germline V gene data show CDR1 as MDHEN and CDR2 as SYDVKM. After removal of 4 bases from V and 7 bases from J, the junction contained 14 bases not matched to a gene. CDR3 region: CASSSTPADRGSGYTF. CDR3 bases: TGTGCCAGCAGTTCAACCCCCGCCGACAGGGGTAGTGGCTACACCTTC.